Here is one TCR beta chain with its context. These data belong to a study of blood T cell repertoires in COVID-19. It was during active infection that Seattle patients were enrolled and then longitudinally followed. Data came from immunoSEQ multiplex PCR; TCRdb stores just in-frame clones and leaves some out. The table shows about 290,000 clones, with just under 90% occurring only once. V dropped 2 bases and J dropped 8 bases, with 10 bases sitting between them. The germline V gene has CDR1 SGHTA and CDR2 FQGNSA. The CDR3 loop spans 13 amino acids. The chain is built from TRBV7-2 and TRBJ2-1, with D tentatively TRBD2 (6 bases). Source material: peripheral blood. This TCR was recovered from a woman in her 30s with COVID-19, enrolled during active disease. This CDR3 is CASSLSWGDEQFF. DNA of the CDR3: TGTGCCAGCAGCTTATCTTGGGGGGATGAGCAGTTCTTC.